The text below deals with one T cell receptor (beta chain). The data derive from a study of cytomegalovirus exposure and HLA in healthy donors. The CDR3 is made up of 14 amino acids. From germline, CDR1 is KGHSH and CDR2 LQKENI. Trimming took off 3 bases at V and 3 bases at J, with 11 bases between the two ends. The primer mix had 60 Vbeta and 13 Jbeta primers. Method: immunoSEQ multiplex PCR; TCRdb's copy keeps in-frame clones and lacks some. The sample yields 90,000 or so clones, 55% to 75% seen once. The sequence was collected from a man in his fifties or sixties in good health and CMV-seronegative. This sequence joins TRBV18 and TRBJ1-1; maybe TRBD1 (5 bases). Sequencing input: PBMCs. CDR3 bases: TGTGCCAGCTCACCGACACAGGTTGACACTGAAGCTTTCTTT. Translation gives CASSPTQVDTEAFF.